The present TCR beta chain was sequenced within a study of blood T cell repertoires in COVID-19. Whole-study context: Both acute and convalescent COVID-19 samples were obtained from the United States, Italy and Spain. From T cells, B-cell-depleted T cells, or PBMCs came the material, which was cDNA or gDNA.

This clone has a handful of counts. This CDR3 is 16 amino acids long. The V and J ends lost 4 bases and 10 bases respectively, with 20 bases between them. Germline lookup yields CDR1 SGHDN and CDR2 FVKESK. Per the study methods: Amplification with reference gene primers provided the estimates of nucleated cell counts. Here immunoSEQ multiplex PCR was the method, and the copy in TCRdb shows in-frame clones only, minus some. Clone size and the V and J calls come from that table; the DNA yielded D and trimming. Seen here are 90,000 to 120,000 clones, approximately 80% observed once, and the top ten hold 4% to 5.5%.

This TCR was sampled from a man between 60 and 75 years old with acute or convalescent COVID-19. The sequenced sample was peripheral blood. V gene TRBV14 combines with J gene TRBJ1-6; D uncertain. The CDR3 region has the DNA TGTGCCAGCAGCCCCTTGACCCCCGGAGGAGGCTCACCCCTCCACTTT. Amino acids: CASSPLTPGGGSPLHF.